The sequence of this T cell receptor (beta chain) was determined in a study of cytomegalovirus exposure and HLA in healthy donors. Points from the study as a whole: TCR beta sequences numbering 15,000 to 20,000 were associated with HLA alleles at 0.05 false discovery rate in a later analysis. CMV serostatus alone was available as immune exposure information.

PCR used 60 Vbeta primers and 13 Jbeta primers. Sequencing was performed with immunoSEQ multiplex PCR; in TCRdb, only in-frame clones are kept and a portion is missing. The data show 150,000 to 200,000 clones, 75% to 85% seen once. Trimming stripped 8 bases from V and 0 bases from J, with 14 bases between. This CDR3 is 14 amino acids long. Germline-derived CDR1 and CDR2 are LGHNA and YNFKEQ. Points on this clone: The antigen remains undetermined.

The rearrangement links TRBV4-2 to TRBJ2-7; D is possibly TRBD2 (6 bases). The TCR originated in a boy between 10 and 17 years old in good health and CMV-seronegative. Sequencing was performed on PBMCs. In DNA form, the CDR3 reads TGTGCCAGCGGGAAAGCGGGTTTCTCCTACGAGCAGTACTTC. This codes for CASGKAGFSYEQYF.